The 13 T cell receptor beta chains reported below all come from one sample, sequenced in a study of cytomegalovirus exposure and HLA in healthy donors. The PCR employed 60 Vbeta primers together with 13 Jbeta primers. Sequencing was performed with immunoSEQ multiplex PCR; in TCRdb, only in-frame clones are kept and a portion is missing. The sample carries under 150,000 clones, less than 85% recorded once. The specimen was PBMCs. The receptors come from a man aged 40-49 years in good health and CMV-seronegative.

This chain links TRBV7-3 with TRBJ1-1; 7 nucleotides align to TRBD1. Germline V CDR1 and CDR2: SGHTA, FQGTGA. The V gene end was trimmed by 5 bases and the J gene end by 5 bases; junction bases not matched to a gene: 5. The CDR3 is 13 amino acids. The CDR3: CASSPTGQTEAFF. In DNA, the CDR3 is TGTGCCAGCAGCCCGACAGGGCAAACTGAAGCTTTCTTT. Full variable domain (outside the CDR3, taken from reference TRBV7-3 and TRBJ1-1): GAGVSQTPSNKVTEKGKYVELRCDPISGHTALYWYRQSLGQGPEFLIYFQGTGAADDSGLPNDRFFAVRPEGSVSTLKIQRTERGDSAVYLCASSPTGQTEAFFGQGTRLTVV.

CDR3 nucleotides: TGTGCCACCAGCGGGGGCCTAGGGGCGGCCGGGGAGCTGTTTTTT. This gives the protein CATSGGLGAAGELFF. V usage is TRBV15 and J usage is TRBJ2-2; tentatively, D is TRBD1 (6 bases). This CDR3 is built from 15 residues. Looked up from germline, CDR1 is LNHNV and CDR2 is YYDKDF (reference sequence). V lost 5 bases to trimming and J lost 6 bases, with 16 bases between them. Using reference TRBV15 and TRBJ2-2 for the parts outside the CDR3, the full variable domain is DAMVIQNPRYQVTQFGKPVTLSCSQTLNHNVMYWYQQKSSQAPKLLFHYYDKDFNNEADTPDNFQSRRPNTSFCFLDIRSPGLGDTAMYLCATSGGLGAAGELFFGEGSRLTVL.

This chain joins TRBV7-9 and TRBJ2-2, with TRBD2 matching over 8 bases. The CDR3 loop spans 16 amino acids. The ends lost 5 bases at V and 3 bases at J; junction bases unmatched: 8. Per germline, CDR1 SEHNR and CDR2 FQNEAQ (reference sequence). CDR3 amino acids: CASSPQAGADTGELFF. The CDR3 DNA reads as TGTGCCAGCAGCCCCCAAGCGGGAGCGGACACCGGGGAGCTGTTTTTT. Full variable domain (outside the CDR3, taken from reference TRBV7-9 and TRBJ2-2): DTGVSQNPRHKITKRGQNVTFRCDPISEHNRLYWYRQTLGQGPEFLTYFQNEAQLEKSRLLSDRFSAERPKGSFSTLEIQRTEQGDSAMYLCASSPQAGADTGELFFGEGSRLTVL.

V gene TRBV10-2 combines with J gene TRBJ2-3; 13 nucleotides line up with TRBD2. Germline loops: CDR1 WSHSY, CDR2 SAAADI. There are 16 residues in the CDR3. V lost 10 bases and J lost 7; bases outside the gene matches: 14. CDR3 nucleotides: TGCGCCACCACATCCTCCGGGACTAGCGGGGATTATACGCAGTATTTT. This translates into CATTSSGTSGDYTQYF.

The rearrangement joins TRBV4-1 to TRBJ1-6; D call uncertain. The CDR3 totals 13 residues. CDR1 and CDR2 from the germline V gene are MGHRA and YSYEKL. Trimming pared 1 base from V and 5 bases from J, leaving 3 bases between. CDR3 sequence reads: CASSQADNSPLHF. In nucleotides, the CDR3 is TGCGCCAGCAGCCAAGCGGATAATTCACCCCTCCACTTT.

The chain uses TRBV7-9 and TRBJ1-1; D may be TRBD1 (5 bases). Germline CDR1 and CDR2: SEHNR and FQNEAQ (reference sequence). This CDR3 region has 12 residues. Trimming removed 1 base at V and 11 bases at J, with 11 bases between. The CDR3 coding sequence is TGTGCCAGCAGCTTAGACGGGGGACGGGCTTTCTTT. Amino acids: CASSLDGGRAFF.

The V and J genes are TRBV28 and TRBJ1-3; a weak D match, TRBD1 (5 bases). CDR1 MDHEN and CDR2 SYDVKM come from the germline V gene. The V and J ends lost 4 bases and 4 bases respectively, with 14 bases between them. There are 15 residues in the CDR3. CDR3 sequence (DNA): TGTGCCAGCAGTTCCCCCCCATGGGGCGGAAACACCATATATTTT. This sequence encodes CASSSPPWGGNTIYF. Using reference TRBV28 and TRBJ1-3 for the parts outside the CDR3, the full variable domain is DVKVTQSSRYLVKRTGEKVFLECVQDMDHENMFWYRQDPGLGLRLIYFSYDVKMKEKGDIPEGYSVSREKKERFSLILESASTNQTSMYLCASSSPPWGGNTIYFGEGSWLTVV.

This clone was detected a few times. This sequence joins TRBV14 and TRBJ2-7; 7 bases line up with TRBD1. This CDR3 has 15 amino acids. Germline V gives CDR1 SGHDN, CDR2 FVKESK. V lost 3 bases and J lost 2; bases outside the gene matches: 7. The CDR3 protein is CASSQSRDSTYEQYF. As DNA, the CDR3 is TGTGCCAGCAGCCAGAGCAGGGACAGCACCTACGAGCAGTACTTC.

The chain is built from TRBV5-5 and TRBJ2-7, with 7 positions matching TRBD1. The CDR3 extends over 15 amino acids. Germline trimming cut 2 bases from V and 8 bases from J; bases unmatched to any gene: 13. Germline V gives CDR1 SGHKS, CDR2 YYEKEE (reference sequence). The CDR3 loop is CASSLSRDRGSKQYF. Written as DNA, the CDR3 is TGTGCCAGCAGCTTAAGCCGGGACAGAGGCTCCAAGCAGTACTTC.

The genes are TRBV5-6 and TRBJ2-5; tentatively, D is TRBD2 (5 bases). Germline V CDR1 and CDR2: SGHDT, YYEEEE. V was clipped by 0 bases and J by 5 bases, with 11 bases between them. The CDR3 extends over 14 amino acids. DNA for the CDR3: TGTGCCAGCAGCTTGGGAGGGAAGGTGGAGACCCAGTACTTC. Translation: CASSLGGKVETQYF.

V usage is TRBV4-3 and J usage is TRBJ1-1; D is perhaps TRBD1 (5 bases). Trimming removed 0 bases at V and 7 bases at J, with 9 bases between. Germline CDR1 and CDR2: LGHNA and YSLEER. The CDR3 consists of 13 residues. The chain's CDR3 is CASSQDREGEAFF. The CDR3 DNA is TGCGCCAGCAGCCAAGACAGGGAGGGTGAAGCTTTCTTT.

The chain has TRBV9 and TRBJ2-5; 9 nucleotides match TRBD2. CDR3 length: 13 residues. Germline V gene lookup returns CDR1 SGDLS and CDR2 YYNGEE. The ends lost 5 bases at V and 3 bases at J; junction bases unmatched: 2. The CDR3 here is CASSAGGEETQYF. The CDR3 nucleotides are TGTGCCAGCAGTGCGGGGGGGGAAGAGACCCAGTACTTC.

This chain connects TRBV19 to TRBJ2-1; 8 nucleotides line up with TRBD2. Germline V gives CDR1 LNHDA, CDR2 SQIVND (reference sequence). This CDR3 spans 15 amino acids. With V trimmed by 5 bases and J by 5 bases, 8 bases remained unmatched. DNA for the CDR3: TGTGCCAGTAGTCCTGGCCGGGGGGGAAACAATGAGCAGTTCTTC. Translation: CASSPGRGGNNEQFF. The full variable domain, with the rest looked up from reference TRBV19 and TRBJ2-1, is DGGITQSPKYLFRKEGQNVTLSCEQNLNHDAMYWYRQDPGQGLRLIYYSQIVNDFQKGDIAEGYSVSREKKESFPLTVTSAQKNPTAFYLCASSPGRGGNNEQFFGPGTRLTVL.